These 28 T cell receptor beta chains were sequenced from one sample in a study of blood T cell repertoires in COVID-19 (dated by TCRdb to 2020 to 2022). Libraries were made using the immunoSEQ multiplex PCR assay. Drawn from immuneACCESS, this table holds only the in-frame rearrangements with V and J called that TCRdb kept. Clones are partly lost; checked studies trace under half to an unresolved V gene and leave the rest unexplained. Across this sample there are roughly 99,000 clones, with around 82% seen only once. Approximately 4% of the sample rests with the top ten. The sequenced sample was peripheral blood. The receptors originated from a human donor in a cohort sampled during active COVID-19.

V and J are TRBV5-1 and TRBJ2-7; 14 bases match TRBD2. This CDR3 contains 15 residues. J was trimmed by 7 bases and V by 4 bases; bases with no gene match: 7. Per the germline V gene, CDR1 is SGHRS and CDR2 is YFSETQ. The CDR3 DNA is TGCGCCAGCAGCGGGACTAGCGGGAGCATCTCAGAGCAGTACTTC. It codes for CASSGTSGSISEQYF.

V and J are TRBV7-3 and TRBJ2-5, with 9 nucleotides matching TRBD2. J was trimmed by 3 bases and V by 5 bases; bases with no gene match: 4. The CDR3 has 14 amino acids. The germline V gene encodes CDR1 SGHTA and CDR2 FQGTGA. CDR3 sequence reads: CASSQLAGKETQYF. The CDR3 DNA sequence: TGTGCCAGCAGCCAACTAGCGGGCAAAGAGACCCAGTACTTC. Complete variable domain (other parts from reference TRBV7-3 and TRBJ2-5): GAGVSQTPSNKVTEKGKYVELRCDPISGHTALYWYRQSLGQGPEFLIYFQGTGAADDSGLPNDRFFAVRPEGSVSTLKIQRTERGDSAVYLCASSQLAGKETQYFGPGTRLLVL.

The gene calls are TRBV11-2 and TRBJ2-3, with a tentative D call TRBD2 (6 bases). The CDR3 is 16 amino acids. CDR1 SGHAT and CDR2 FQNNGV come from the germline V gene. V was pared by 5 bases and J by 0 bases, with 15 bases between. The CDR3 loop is CASSPMLAPSTDTQYF. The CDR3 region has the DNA TGTGCCAGCAGCCCCATGCTAGCGCCAAGCACAGATACGCAGTATTTT.

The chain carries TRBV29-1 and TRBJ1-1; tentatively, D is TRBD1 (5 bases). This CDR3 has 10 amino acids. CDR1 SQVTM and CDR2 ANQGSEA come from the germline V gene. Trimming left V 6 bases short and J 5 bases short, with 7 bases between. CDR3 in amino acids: CSVGGTEAFF. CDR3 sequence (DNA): TGCAGCGTGGGGGGGACTGAAGCTTTCTTT.

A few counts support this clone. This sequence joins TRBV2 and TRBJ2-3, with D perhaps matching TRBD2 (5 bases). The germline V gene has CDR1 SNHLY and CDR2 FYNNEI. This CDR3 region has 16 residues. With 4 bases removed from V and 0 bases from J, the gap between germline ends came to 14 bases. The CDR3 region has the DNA TGTGCCAGCAGTGCTTTCCCGGACTCTAGCACAGATACGCAGTATTTT. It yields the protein CASSAFPDSSTDTQYF.

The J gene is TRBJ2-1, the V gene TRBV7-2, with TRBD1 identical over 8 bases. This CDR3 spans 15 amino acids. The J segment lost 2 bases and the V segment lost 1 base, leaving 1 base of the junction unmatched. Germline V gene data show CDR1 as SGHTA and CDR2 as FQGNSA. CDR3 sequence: CASSLGGQAYNEQFF. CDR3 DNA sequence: TGTGCCAGCAGCTTAGGGGGACAGGCCTACAATGAGCAGTTCTTC.

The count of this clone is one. The CDR3 loop is CATTNSRVNGELFF. In DNA form, the CDR3 reads TGTGCCACCACAAACAGCAGGGTGAACGGGGAGCTGTTTTTT. This rearrangement joins TRBV28 to TRBJ2-2; maybe TRBD1 (5 bases). Germline CDR1 and CDR2: MDHEN and SYDVKM. V was pared by 10 bases and J by 7 bases, with 19 bases between. The CDR3 extends over 14 amino acids.

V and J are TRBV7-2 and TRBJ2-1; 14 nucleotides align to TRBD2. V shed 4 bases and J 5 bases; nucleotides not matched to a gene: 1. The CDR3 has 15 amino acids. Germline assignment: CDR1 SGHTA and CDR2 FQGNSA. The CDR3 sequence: CASSSGLAGDNEQFF. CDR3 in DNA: TGTGCCAGCAGCTCGGGACTAGCGGGAGACAATGAGCAGTTCTTC.

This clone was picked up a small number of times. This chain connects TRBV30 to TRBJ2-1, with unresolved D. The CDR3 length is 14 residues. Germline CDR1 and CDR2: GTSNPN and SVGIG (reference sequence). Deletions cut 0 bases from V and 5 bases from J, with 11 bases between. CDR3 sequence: CAWSVLERNNEQFF. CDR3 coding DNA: TGTGCCTGGAGTGTACTGGAGCGAAACAATGAGCAGTTCTTC.

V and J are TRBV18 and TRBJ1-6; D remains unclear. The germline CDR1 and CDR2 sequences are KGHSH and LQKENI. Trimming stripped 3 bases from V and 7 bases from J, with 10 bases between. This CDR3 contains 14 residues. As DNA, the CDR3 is TGTGCCAGCTCACCCACGCCTAACAATTCACCCCTCCACTTT. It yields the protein CASSPTPNNSPLHF.

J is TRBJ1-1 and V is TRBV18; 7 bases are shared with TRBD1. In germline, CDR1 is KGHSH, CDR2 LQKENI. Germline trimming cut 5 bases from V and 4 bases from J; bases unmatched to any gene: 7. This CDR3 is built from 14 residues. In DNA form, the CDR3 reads TGTGCCAGCTCATCGACAGGGTGGGGCACTGAAGCTTTCTTT. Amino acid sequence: CASSSTGWGTEAFF.

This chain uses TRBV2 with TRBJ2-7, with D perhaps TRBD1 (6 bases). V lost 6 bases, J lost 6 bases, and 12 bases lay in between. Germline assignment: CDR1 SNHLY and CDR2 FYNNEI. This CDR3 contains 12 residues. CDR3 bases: TGTGCCAGCAGGGAACAGGGTACCGAGCAGTACTTC. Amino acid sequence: CASREQGTEQYF.

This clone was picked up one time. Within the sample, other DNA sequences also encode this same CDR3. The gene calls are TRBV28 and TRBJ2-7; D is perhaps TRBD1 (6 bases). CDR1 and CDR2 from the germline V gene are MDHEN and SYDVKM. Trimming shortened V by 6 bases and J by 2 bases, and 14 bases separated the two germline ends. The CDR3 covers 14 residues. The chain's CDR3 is CASRIRDIPYEQYF. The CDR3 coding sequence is TGTGCCAGCAGGATCCGGGACATTCCCTACGAGCAGTACTTC.

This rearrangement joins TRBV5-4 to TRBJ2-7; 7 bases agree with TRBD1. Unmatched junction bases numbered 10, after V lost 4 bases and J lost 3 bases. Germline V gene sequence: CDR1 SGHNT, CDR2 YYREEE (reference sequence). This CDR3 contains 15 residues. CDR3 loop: CASSPPGQNHYEQYF. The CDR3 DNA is TGTGCCAGCAGCCCACCGGGACAGAATCACTACGAGCAGTACTTC.

The DNA for the CDR3 is TGTGCCAGCAGCAAACTAGCGGGGCGCACAGATACGCAGTATTTT. It translates to CASSKLAGRTDTQYF. This chain connects TRBV7-9 to TRBJ2-3; TRBD2 aligns across 10 bases. CDR1 is SEHNR and CDR2 is FQNEAQ in the germline V gene (reference sequence). The J segment lost 1 base and the V segment lost 5 bases, leaving 3 bases of the junction unmatched. This CDR3 is 15 amino acids long. The entire variable domain, with the rest obtained from reference TRBV7-9 and TRBJ2-3, is as follows: DTGVSQNPRHKITKRGQNVTFRCDPISEHNRLYWYRQTLGQGPEFLTYFQNEAQLEKSRLLSDRFSAERPKGSFSTLEIQRTEQGDSAMYLCASSKLAGRTDTQYFGPGTRLTVL.

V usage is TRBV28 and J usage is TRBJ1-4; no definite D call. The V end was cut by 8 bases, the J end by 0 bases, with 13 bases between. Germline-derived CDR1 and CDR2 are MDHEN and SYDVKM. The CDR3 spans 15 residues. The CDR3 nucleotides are TGTGCCAGCGCTTTACACGGGGCAACTAATGAAAAACTGTTTTTT. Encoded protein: CASALHGATNEKLFF.

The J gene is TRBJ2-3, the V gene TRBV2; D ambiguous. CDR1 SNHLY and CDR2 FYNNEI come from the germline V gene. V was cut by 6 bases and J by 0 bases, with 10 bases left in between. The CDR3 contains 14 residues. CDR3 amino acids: CASSTATSTDTQYF. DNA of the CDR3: TGTGCCAGCAGCACCGCTACTAGCACAGATACGCAGTATTTT.

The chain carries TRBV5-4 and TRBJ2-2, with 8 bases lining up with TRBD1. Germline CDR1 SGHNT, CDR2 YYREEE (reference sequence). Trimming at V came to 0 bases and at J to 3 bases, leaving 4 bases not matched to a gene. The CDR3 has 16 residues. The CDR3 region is CASSLAQGADTGELFF. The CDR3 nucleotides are TGTGCCAGCAGCTTGGCCCAGGGGGCTGACACCGGGGAGCTGTTTTTT.

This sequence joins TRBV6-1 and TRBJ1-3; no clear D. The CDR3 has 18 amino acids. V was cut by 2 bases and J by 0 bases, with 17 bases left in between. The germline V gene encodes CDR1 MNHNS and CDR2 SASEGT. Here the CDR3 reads CASSELLPNPGSGNTIYF. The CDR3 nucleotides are TGTGCCAGCAGTGAACTACTCCCAAATCCCGGCTCTGGAAACACCATATATTTT.

Here the CDR3 reads CASSELAGGGDTQYF. In DNA, the CDR3 is TGTGCCAGCAGTGAATTAGCGGGGGGAGGAGATACGCAGTATTTT. The chain carries TRBV6-1 and TRBJ2-3, with 10 nucleotides matching TRBD2. This CDR3 has 15 residues. Germline trimming cut 2 bases from V and 5 bases from J; bases unmatched to any gene: 4. CDR1 is MNHNS, CDR2 SASEGT, per germline.

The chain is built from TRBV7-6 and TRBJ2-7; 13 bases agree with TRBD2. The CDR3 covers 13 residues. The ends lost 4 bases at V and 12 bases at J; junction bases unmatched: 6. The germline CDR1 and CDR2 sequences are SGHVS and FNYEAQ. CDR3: CASSSGTSGAVYF. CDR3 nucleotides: TGTGCCAGCAGCTCAGGGACTAGCGGGGCGGTGTACTTC.

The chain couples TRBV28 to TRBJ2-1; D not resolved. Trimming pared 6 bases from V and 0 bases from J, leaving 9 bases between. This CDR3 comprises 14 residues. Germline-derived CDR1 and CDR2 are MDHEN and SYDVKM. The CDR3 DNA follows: TGTGCCAGCAGCCCCTTTATCTCCTACAATGAGCAGTTCTTC. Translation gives CASSPFISYNEQFF.

The CDR3, as DNA: TGTGCCAGCAGCCAAGGGGGGGGTTTGAACTATGGCTACACCTTC. It is translated as CASSQGGGLNYGYTF. J is TRBJ1-2 and V is TRBV3-1 (or the pseudogene TRBV3-2); D possibly corresponds to TRBD1 (5 bases). The CDR3 length is 15 residues. V shed 1 base and J shed 2 bases, with 11 bases lying between them. Per germline, CDR1 LGHDT and CDR2 YNNKEL (reference sequence).

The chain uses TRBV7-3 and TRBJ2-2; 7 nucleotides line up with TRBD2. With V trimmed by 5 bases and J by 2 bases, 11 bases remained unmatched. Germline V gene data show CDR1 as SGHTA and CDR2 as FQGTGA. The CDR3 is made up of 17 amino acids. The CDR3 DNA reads TGTGCCAGCAGCCCTGTATGGGGAGGGGAAAACACCGGGGAGCTGTTTTTT. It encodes CASSPVWGGENTGELFF.

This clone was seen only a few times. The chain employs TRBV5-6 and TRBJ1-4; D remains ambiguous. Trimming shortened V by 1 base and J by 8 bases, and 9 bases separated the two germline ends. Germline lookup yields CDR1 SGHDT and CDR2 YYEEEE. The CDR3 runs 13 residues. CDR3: CASSLYSGEKLFF. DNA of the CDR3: TGTGCCAGCAGCTTGTACAGTGGAGAAAAACTGTTTTTT.

This CDR3 is CASSLSGAGNYEQYV. CDR3 DNA: TGTGCCAGCAGTTTATCAGGGGCTGGGAACTACGAGCAGTACGTC. This sequence joins TRBV27 and TRBJ2-7; TRBD1 might be the D (5 bases). Per the germline V gene, CDR1 is MNHEY and CDR2 is SMNVEV (reference sequence). The germline V and J ends were trimmed by 0 bases and 3 bases, with 12 bases remaining between them. The CDR3 runs 15 residues.

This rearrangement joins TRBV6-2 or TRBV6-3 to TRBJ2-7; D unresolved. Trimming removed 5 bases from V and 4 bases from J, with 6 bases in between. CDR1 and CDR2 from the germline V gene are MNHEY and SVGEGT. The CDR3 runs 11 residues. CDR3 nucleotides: TGTGCCAGCAGTCGTACATACGAGCAGTACTTC. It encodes CASSRTYEQYF.

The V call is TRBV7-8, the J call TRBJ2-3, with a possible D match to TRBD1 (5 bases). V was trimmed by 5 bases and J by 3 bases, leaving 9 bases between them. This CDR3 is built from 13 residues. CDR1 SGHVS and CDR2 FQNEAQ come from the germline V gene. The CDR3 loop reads CASSVRGTDTQYF. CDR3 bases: TGTGCCAGCAGCGTAAGGGGTACAGATACGCAGTATTTT.